These T cell receptor beta chains were read from a single sample in a study of neoadjuvant anti-PD-1 for oral cavity cancer. This table comes from immunoSEQ multiplex PCR, and its TCRdb copy is limited to in-frame clones, with some not included. This table holds just over 65,000 clones, roughly 84% found once. The sequenced sample was PBMCs, obtained after nivolumab (anti-PD-1) treatment. The receptors were sampled from a person between 40 and 85 years old with oral cavity squamous cell carcinoma. Both conserved end residues are part of each CDR3. A D gene is named only where the DNA matches it firmly. Size is omitted from some rows. Given values are once, few, many or a class for expanded clones.

V: TRBV9; J: TRBJ2-3; size: -; D: TRBD2; CDR3: CASSVSGVTSGTDTQYF
V: TRBV10-3; J: TRBJ1-1; size: few; D: -; CDR3: CAIKGEGEAFF
V: TRBV29-1; J: TRBJ2-2; size: -; D: TRBD2; CDR3: CSVVAGGSTGELFF
V: TRBV18; J: TRBJ1-1; size: -; D: -; CDR3: CASSPPAQAAFF
V: TRBV10-3; J: TRBJ1-1; size: -; D: -; CDR3: CAISPGAGEGATEAFF
V: TRBV20-1; J: TRBJ2-1; size: -; D: TRBD1; CDR3: CSARDRQGQVF
V: TRBV2; J: TRBJ1-1; size: -; D: -; CDR3: CASRGGRGTEAFF
V: TRBV7-9; J: TRBJ2-3; size: -; D: -; CDR3: CASSLGTGFTDTQYF
V: TRBV15; J: TRBJ1-2; size: few; D: -; CDR3: CATSRDEGAGYGYTF
V: TRBV5-1; J: TRBJ1-3; size: -; D: -; CDR3: CASSLWGAGNTIYF
V: TRBV7-6; J: TRBJ2-3; size: -; D: TRBD2; CDR3: CASSLGGLAADTQYF
V: TRBV11-3; J: TRBJ2-2; size: -; D: -; CDR3: CASSLGGAGELFF
V: TRBV6-1; J: TRBJ1-1; size: -; D: -; CDR3: CASSAQGRTEAFF
V: TRBV10-3; J: TRBJ1-2; size: -; D: TRBD1; CDR3: CAISEEGAYPGYTF
V: TRBV5-4; J: TRBJ2-7; size: once; D: -; CDR3: CASSLGLGGAYEQYF